The text below deals with one T cell receptor (beta chain). The antigen remains undetermined. This sample was included in a study of T-cell memory formation after mild COVID-19. For the study at large: TCR clustering was largely donor specific. Study results and caveats: The SARS-CoV-2 specificity of second-wave clones reaching peak at day 37 remained unverified. A balance of CD4 and CD8 characterized clones contracting day 15 to 85, whereas later expanders leaned CD4+. Cross-reactive memory apparently joined, as some responding clones appeared in pre-infection memory.

Via MiXCR, TCRdb re-called the 5' RACE reads, giving one row per CDR3 protein. The data show over 350,000 distinct CDR3 sequences, roughly 26% seen once. CDR1 SGHDN and CDR2 FVKESK come from the germline V gene. CDR3 size: 19 residues. Deletions cut 4 bases from V and 3 bases from J, with 25 bases between. The V call is TRBV14, the J call TRBJ2-1, with a tentative D call TRBD2 (5 bases). The sequenced sample was PBMCs or a T cell subset sorted from them (not recorded which). The clonotype comes from an adult woman who had mild COVID-19 (a few samples of this study predate the infection). Cell type and time point are not known. Written as DNA, the CDR3 is TGTGCCAGCAGCCCTCATAACCGCGGACTGGTGCTGGGCTACAATGAGCAGTTCTTC. Protein product: CASSPHNRGLVLGYNEQFF.